This entry is about one T cell receptor (beta chain). Its specificity is unknown. In germline, CDR1 is MNHEY, CDR2 SVGAGI. The CDR3 totals 14 residues. Between the trimmed V and J ends, which lost 0 bases and 3 bases, there was a span of 9 bases. Donors in the study were healthy people who gave bone marrow. The sample is drawn from a study of cytomegalovirus exposure and HLA in healthy donors. Study findings and constraints: It has been reported that TCR beta sequences accurately predicted the HLA-A and HLA-B alleles of most subjects. In all likelihood, a cluster of highly shared sequence variants was a sequencing artifact.

A multiplex PCR was run with 60 Vbeta primers and 13 Jbeta primers. Generated by immunoSEQ multiplex PCR, the TCRdb table keeps only in-frame clones and is missing some. The sample lists approximately 220,000 clones, almost 80% occurring once. Sequenced: PBMCs. This clonotype was sampled from a male donor in good health and CMV-seronegative. The J gene is TRBJ2-7, the V gene TRBV6-5, with D maybe TRBD1 (6 bases). The CDR3 DNA reads as TGTGCCAGCAGTTACTCGGACAGCCACTACGAGCAGTACTTC. Amino acid sequence: CASSYSDSHYEQYF.